These 2 T cell receptor beta chains originate from one sample sequenced in a study of technical replicates of blood from a handful of donors. Clones were sequenced by immunoSEQ multiplex PCR, and TCRdb holds only the in-frame ones, with some missing. This repertoire shows around 79,000 clones, more than 90% found once; its top ten account for 0.3% to 0.45%. The sample taken for sequencing was T cells isolated from PBMCs. All receptors come from a human donor in good health. Some clones in this sample may be carry-over from other donors' samples.

The chain uses TRBV28 and TRBJ2-3, with 13 bases aligning to TRBD2. CDR3 size: 16 residues. The germline V gene has CDR1 MDHEN and CDR2 SYDVKM. The V gene end was trimmed by 6 bases and the J gene end by 3 bases; junction bases not matched to a gene: 6. The CDR3 nucleotides are TGTGCCAGCAGCTATACGACTAGCGGGGGGACAGATACGCAGTATTTT. Residues: CASSYTTSGGTDTQYF. Full variable domain (remainder filled in from reference TRBV28 and TRBJ2-3): DVKVTQSSRYLVKRTGEKVFLECVQDMDHENMFWYRQDPGLGLRLIYFSYDVKMKEKGDIPEGYSVSREKKERFSLILESASTNQTSMYLCASSYTTSGGTDTQYFGPGTRLTVL.

The CDR3 loop is CASSQPQGNSGNTIYF. In DNA form, the CDR3 reads TGCGCCAGCAGCCAGCCTCAGGGAAACTCTGGAAACACCATATATTTT. V and J are TRBV4-1 and TRBJ1-3; D possibly corresponds to TRBD1 (5 bases). Per germline, CDR1 MGHRA and CDR2 YSYEKL. Trimming cost V 3 bases and J 0 bases, with 12 bases left between them. This CDR3 comprises 16 residues.